This T cell receptor (beta chain) was sequenced in a study of blood T cells in healthy people across ages. Study results and caveats: Measured against age, TCR beta diversity per million T cells decreased in a roughly linear manner.

A J-beta primer mix and a sample-barcoded 5' primer were used in a second PCR of roughly 6 to 11 cycles. Every single cDNA molecule received a tag from a template-switch adaptor with 12 random nucleotides. TCRdb processed the 5' RACE reads anew with MiXCR; each CDR3 protein has one entry. The table lists 1.5 million to 1.8 million distinct CDR3 sequences, approximately 39% of them singletons, with about 4% in the top ten. This clonotype was observed a handful of times. Its target is unknown. Germline CDR1 SGHTA, CDR2 FQGNSA. J was trimmed by 12 bases and V by 1 base; bases with no gene match: 11. The CDR3 length is 14 residues. Healthy Caucasian individuals from Russia aged roughly 6 to 100 served as donors. Total RNA, at least 6 micrograms per sample, was extracted from PBMCs.

The receptor comes from a woman aged 18-30 years in good health. The sequenced sample was blood. The chain recombines TRBV7-2 with TRBJ1-2; 7 bases map to TRBD1. The CDR3 here is CASSLEIRDRVHTF. CDR3 bases: TGTGCCAGCAGCTTAGAGATTAGAGACAGGGTGCACACCTTC.